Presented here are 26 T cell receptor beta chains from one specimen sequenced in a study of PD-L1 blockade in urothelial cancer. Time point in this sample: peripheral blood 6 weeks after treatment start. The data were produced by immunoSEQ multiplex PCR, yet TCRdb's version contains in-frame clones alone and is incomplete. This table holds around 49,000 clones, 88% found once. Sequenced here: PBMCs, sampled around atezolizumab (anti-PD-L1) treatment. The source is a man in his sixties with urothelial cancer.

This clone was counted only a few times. CDR3 in DNA: TGCGCCAGCAGCCGGGACAGGGGGGTCCCCTTGGTTGAGGCTAATGAAAAACTGTTTTTT. Translation: CASSRDRGVPLVEANEKLFF. The chain recombines TRBV23-1 with TRBJ1-4, with 11 bases matching TRBD1. Being an ORF, TRBV23-1 has a function that is uncertain. Trimming at V came to 6 bases and at J to 3 bases, leaving 18 bases not matched to a gene. CDR3 length: 20 residues.

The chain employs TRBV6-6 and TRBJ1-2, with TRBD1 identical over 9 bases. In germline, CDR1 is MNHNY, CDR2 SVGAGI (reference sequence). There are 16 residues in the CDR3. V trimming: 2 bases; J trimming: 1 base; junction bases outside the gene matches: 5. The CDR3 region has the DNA TGTGCCAGCAGTTACCCGGGACAGGGTTATAACTATGGCTACACCTTC. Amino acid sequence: CASSYPGQGYNYGYTF.

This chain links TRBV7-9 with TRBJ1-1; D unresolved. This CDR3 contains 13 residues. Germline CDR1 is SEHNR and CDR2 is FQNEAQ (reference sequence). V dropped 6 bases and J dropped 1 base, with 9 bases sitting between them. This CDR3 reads CASSLSGNTEAFF. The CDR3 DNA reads TGTGCCAGCAGTTTGTCCGGGAACACTGAAGCTTTCTTT.

The CDR3 region has the DNA TGTGCCAGCAGAACCGTGACTAGCGGGAGTGATACGCAGTATTTT. Its translation is CASRTVTSGSDTQYF. The chain links TRBV6-5 to TRBJ2-3; the match to TRBD2 covers 12 bases. The CDR3 has 15 residues. Germline V CDR1 and CDR2: MNHEY, SVGAGI. The ends lost 6 bases at V and 6 bases at J; junction bases unmatched: 7.

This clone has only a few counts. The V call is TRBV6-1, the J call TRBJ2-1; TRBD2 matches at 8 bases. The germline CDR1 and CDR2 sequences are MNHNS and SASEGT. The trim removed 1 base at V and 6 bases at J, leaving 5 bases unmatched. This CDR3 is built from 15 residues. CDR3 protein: CASSEGAGEVNEQFF. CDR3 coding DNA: TGTGCCAGCAGTGAAGGAGCGGGGGAGGTCAATGAGCAGTTCTTC.

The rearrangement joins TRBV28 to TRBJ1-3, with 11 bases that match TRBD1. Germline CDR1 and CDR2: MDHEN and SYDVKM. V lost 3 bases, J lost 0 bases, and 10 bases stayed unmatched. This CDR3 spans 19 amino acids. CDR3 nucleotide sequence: TGTGCCAGCAGTTTTGGGACAGGGGGGAGACAAAACTCTGGAAACACCATATATTTT. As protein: CASSFGTGGRQNSGNTIYF.

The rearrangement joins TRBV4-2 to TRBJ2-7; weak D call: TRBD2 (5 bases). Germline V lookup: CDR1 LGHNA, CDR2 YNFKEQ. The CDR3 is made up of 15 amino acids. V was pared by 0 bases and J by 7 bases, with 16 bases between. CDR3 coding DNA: TGTGCCAGCAGCCAAGAACGAAGCGGCCCTTATGAGCAGTACTTC. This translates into CASSQERSGPYEQYF.

The CDR3 region is CASSQGGTGTDTQYF. The DNA of the CDR3 is TGCGCCAGCAGCCAAGGAGGGACAGGCACAGATACGCAGTATTTT. J is TRBJ2-3 and V is TRBV4-3, with 7 bases that match TRBD1. The V and J ends lost 1 base and 1 base, in that order; junction bases with no gene match: 2. Germline V gives CDR1 LGHNA, CDR2 YSLEER. The CDR3 covers 15 residues.

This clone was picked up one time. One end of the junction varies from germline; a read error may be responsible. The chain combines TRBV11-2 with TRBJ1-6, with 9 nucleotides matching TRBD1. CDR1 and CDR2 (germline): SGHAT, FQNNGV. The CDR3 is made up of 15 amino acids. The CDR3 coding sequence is TGTGCCAGCAGCCCTGGACAGGGGTACTATTCACCCCCCCACTTT. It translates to CASSPGQGYYSPPHF.

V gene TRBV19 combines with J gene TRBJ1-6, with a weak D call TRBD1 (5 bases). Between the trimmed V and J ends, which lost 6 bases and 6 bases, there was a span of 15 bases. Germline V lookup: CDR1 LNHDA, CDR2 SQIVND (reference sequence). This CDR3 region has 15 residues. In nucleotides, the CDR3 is TGTGCCAGTAGCGGGACCGGGCGGGGTAATTCACCCCTCCACTTT. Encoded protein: CASSGTGRGNSPLHF.

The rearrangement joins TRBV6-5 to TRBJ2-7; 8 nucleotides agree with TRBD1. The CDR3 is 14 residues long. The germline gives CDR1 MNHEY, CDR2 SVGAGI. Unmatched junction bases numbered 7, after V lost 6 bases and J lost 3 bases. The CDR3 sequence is CASRRGQAFYEQYF. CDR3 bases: TGTGCCAGCAGGAGGGGACAGGCCTTCTACGAGCAGTACTTC.

For the CDR3, the DNA is TGTGCCAGCAGCGTAGGGAATAGCGGGAGGGGCTACAATGAGCAGTTCTTC. It is translated as CASSVGNSGRGYNEQFF. The chain combines TRBV9 with TRBJ2-1; 11 bases match TRBD2. In germline, CDR1 is SGDLS, CDR2 YYNGEE. V gave up 0 bases and J gave up 3 bases; unmatched junction bases: 5. The CDR3 runs 17 residues.

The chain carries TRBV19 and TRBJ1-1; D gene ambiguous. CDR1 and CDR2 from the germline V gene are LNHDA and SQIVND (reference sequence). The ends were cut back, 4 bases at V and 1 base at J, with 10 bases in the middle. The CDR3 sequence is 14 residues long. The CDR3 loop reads CASSTIAGNTEAFF. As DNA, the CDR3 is TGTGCCAGTAGTACCATCGCGGGGAACACTGAAGCTTTCTTT.

The CDR3 spells CASSFRETQYF. DNA for the CDR3: TGTGCCAGCAGTTTCCGAGAGACCCAGTACTTC. The chain links TRBV27 to TRBJ2-5; no clear D. Germline V gene lookup returns CDR1 MNHEY and CDR2 SMNVEV (reference sequence). The CDR3 extends over 11 amino acids. V was cut by 3 bases and J by 4 bases, with 3 bases left in between.

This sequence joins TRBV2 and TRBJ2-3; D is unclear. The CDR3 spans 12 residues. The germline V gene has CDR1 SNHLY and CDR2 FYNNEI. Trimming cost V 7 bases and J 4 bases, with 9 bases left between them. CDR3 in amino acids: CASMSLADTQYF. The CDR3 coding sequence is TGTGCCAGCATGAGTCTCGCAGATACGCAGTATTTT.

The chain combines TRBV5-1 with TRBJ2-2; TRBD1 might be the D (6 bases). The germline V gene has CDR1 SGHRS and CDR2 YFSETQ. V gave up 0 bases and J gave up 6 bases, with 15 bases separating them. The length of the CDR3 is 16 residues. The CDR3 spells CASSLVAGTSPGELFF. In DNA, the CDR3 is TGCGCCAGCAGCTTGGTGGCAGGGACATCACCCGGGGAGCTGTTTTTT.

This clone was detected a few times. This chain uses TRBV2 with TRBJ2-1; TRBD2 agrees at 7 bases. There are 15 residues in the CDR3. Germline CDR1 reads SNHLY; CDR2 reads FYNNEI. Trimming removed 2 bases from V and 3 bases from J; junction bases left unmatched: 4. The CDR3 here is CASSETSVSYNEQFF. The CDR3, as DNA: TGTGCCAGCAGTGAAACTAGCGTTAGCTACAATGAGCAGTTCTTC.

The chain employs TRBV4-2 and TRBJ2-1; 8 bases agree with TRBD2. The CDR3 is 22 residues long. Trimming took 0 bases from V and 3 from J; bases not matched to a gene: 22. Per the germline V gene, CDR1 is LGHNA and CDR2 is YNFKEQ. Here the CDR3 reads CASSQEPPGWTSQTKNYNEQFF. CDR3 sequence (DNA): TGTGCCAGCAGCCAAGAGCCCCCGGGGTGGACTAGCCAGACGAAAAACTACAATGAGCAGTTCTTC.

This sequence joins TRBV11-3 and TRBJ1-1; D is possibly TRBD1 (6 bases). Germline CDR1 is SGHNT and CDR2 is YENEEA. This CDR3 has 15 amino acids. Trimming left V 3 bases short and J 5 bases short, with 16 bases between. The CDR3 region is CASSLGAGYSTEAFF. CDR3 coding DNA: TGTGCCAGCAGCTTGGGGGCAGGGTATTCGACTGAAGCTTTCTTT.

In nucleotides, the CDR3 is TGTGCCTGGGGGACAGAAAACACTGAAGCTTTCTTT. Residues: CAWGTENTEAFF. The rearrangement uses TRBV30 and TRBJ1-1; TRBD1 agrees at 7 bases. The CDR3 spans 12 residues. Germline V gene sequence: CDR1 GTSNPN, CDR2 SVGIG (reference sequence). Losses at the gene ends were 5 bases for V and 2 bases for J; bases not matched to a gene: 2. Together with reference TRBV30 and TRBJ1-1, the CDR3 gives the full variable domain: SQTIHQWPATLVQPVGSPLSLECTVEGTSNPNLYWYRQAAGRGLQLLFYSVGIGQISSEVPQNLSASRPQDRQFILSSKKLLLSDSGFYLCAWGTENTEAFFGQGTRLTVV.

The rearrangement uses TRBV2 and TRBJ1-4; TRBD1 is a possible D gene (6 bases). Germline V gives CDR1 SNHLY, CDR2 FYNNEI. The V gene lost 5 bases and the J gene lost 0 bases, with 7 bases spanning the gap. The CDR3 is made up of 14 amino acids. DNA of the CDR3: TGTGCCAGCAGTACAGGGACAACTAATGAAAAACTGTTTTTT. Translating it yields CASSTGTTNEKLFF.

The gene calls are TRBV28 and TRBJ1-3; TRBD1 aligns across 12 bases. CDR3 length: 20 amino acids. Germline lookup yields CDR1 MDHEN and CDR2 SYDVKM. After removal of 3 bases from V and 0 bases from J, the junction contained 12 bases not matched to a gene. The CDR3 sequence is CASSLIPGQGALLSGNTIYF. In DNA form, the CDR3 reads TGTGCCAGCAGTTTGATCCCGGGACAGGGGGCCCTCCTCTCTGGAAACACCATATATTTT.

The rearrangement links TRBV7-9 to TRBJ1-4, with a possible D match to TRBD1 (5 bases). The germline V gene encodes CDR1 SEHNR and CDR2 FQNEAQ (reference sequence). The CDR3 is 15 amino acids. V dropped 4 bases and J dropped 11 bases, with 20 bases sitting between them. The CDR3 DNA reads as TGTGCCAGCAGCTCAATGACAGCCTCCACGCGTAAACTGTTTTTT. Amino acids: CASSSMTASTRKLFF.

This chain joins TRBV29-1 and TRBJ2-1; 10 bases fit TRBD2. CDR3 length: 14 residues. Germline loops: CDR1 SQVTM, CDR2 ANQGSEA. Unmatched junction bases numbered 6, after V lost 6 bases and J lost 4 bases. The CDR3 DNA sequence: TGCAGCGTCGCTAGCGGGAGTGGGTACAATGAGCAGTTCTTC. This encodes CSVASGSGYNEQFF.

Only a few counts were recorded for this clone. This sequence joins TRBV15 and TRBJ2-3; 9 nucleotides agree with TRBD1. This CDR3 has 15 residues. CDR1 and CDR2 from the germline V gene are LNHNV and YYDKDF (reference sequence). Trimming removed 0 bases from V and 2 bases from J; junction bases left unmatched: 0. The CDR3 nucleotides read TGTGCCACCAGCAGAGAACAGGGGGCCACAGATACGCAGTATTTT. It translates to CATSREQGATDTQYF.

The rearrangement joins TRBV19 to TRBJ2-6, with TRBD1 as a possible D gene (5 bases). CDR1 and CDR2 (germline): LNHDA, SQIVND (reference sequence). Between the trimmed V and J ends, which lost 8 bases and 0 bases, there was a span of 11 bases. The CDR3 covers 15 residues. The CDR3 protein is CASWGTYSGANVLTF. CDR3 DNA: TGTGCCAGTTGGGGCACCTACTCTGGGGCCAACGTCCTGACTTTC.